This TCR beta chain stems from a study of shared clonotypes between healthy human individuals. The repertoire was sequenced with immunoSEQ multiplex PCR; TCRdb's copy has only in-frame clones and lacks some. The data show a few million clones, approximately 95% seen once. J lost 3 bases, V lost 4 bases, and 9 bases had no gene match. CDR1 and CDR2 (germline): SGHVS, FQNEAQ. The CDR3 has 16 residues. The receptor was derived from a man between 18 and 35 years old in good health. Some clones in this sample may be carry-over from other donors' samples. V and J are TRBV7-8 and TRBJ1-1; 9 bases match TRBD1. Sequenced sample: naive CD4+ T cells from PBMCs. As to subset: CD45RA+ positively selected. The CDR3, as DNA: TGTGCCAGCAGCTCCATTACAGGGGGCAGGGACACTGAAGCTTTCTTT. Translation: CASSSITGGRDTEAFF.